One sample yielded the 27 T cell receptor beta chains listed below, sequenced in a study of OX40 agonist ivuxolimab in advanced cancers. Here immunoSEQ multiplex PCR was the method, and the copy in TCRdb shows in-frame clones only, minus some. The profile shows 83,000 or so clones, over 90% of them singletons. This material consisted of CD4+ or CD8+ T cells sorted from blood, taken in a trial of the OX40 agonist ivuxolimab. Receptor source: an adult with an advanced solid tumor such as melanoma, head and neck, liver or kidney cancer.

This clone was seen a few times. The chain is built from TRBV5-6 and TRBJ2-7; D gene ambiguous. CDR1 and CDR2 (germline): SGHDT, YYEEEE. V gave up 6 bases and J gave up 2 bases, with 9 bases separating them. CDR3 length equals 12 residues. CDR3 sequence reads: CASNRGTYEQYF. The CDR3 DNA follows: TGTGCCAGCAACCGAGGAACCTACGAGCAGTACTTC.

The chain recombines TRBV7-2 with TRBJ2-3; 7 bases line up with TRBD1. The CDR3 runs to 14 residues. CDR1 SGHTA and CDR2 FQGNSA come from the germline V gene. V trimming: 6 bases; J trimming: 2 bases; junction bases outside the gene matches: 5. The DNA of the CDR3 is TGTGCCAGCAGACCGACAGGGAACACAGATACGCAGTATTTT. Protein sequence: CASRPTGNTDTQYF.

This rearrangement joins TRBV10-1 to TRBJ2-5, with 8 bases that match TRBD1. The CDR3 extends over 14 amino acids. Germline V lookup: CDR1 WNHNN, CDR2 SYGVQD (reference sequence). V shed 4 bases, J shed 5 bases, and the junction held 6 bases outside the gene matches. In DNA, the CDR3 is TGCGCCAGCAGTGTGGGCAGGGGGCTCGAGACCCAGTACTTC. It translates to CASSVGRGLETQYF.

This chain uses TRBV7-9 with TRBJ1-4, with a tentative D call TRBD1 (6 bases). Germline values: CDR1 SEHNR, CDR2 FQNEAQ (reference sequence). Trimming took off 5 bases at V and 4 bases at J, with 14 bases between the two ends. The CDR3 loop spans 15 amino acids. CDR3 amino acids: CASSPGTMINEKLFF. The CDR3 region has the DNA TGTGCCAGCAGCCCCGGGACAATGATTAATGAAAAACTGTTTTTT.

The gene calls are TRBV21-1 and TRBJ2-7. TRBV21-1 is recorded as a pseudogene. The CDR3 is 15 residues long. The CDR3 DNA follows: TGTGCCAGCAGCAGTCTAAAGGGCTTTCTTTACGAGCAGTACTTC. As protein: CASSSLKGFLYEQYF.

The chain has TRBV5-4 and TRBJ2-2; 9 bases fit TRBD2. CDR1 is SGHNT, CDR2 YYREEE, per germline (reference sequence). V lost 4 bases to trimming and J lost 4 bases; unmatched junction nucleotides: 2. The CDR3 is 14 amino acids. CDR3 sequence reads: CASSPRGGTGELFF. CDR3 coding DNA: TGTGCCAGCAGCCCGCGGGGGGGCACCGGGGAGCTGTTTTTT.

The V call is TRBV5-1, the J call TRBJ2-5; maybe TRBD2 (6 bases). The CDR3 loop spans 14 amino acids. Germline V gene lookup returns CDR1 SGHRS and CDR2 YFSETQ. The V gene lost 0 bases and the J gene lost 5 bases, with 11 bases spanning the gap. Written as DNA, the CDR3 is TGCGCCAGCAGCTTGGCCACCGGAGGGGAGACCCAGTACTTC. It codes for CASSLATGGETQYF.

The chain combines TRBV15 with TRBJ2-2, with 9 bases matching TRBD2. Germline V gene data show CDR1 as LNHNV and CDR2 as YYDKDF (reference sequence). Trimming cost V 0 bases and J 6 bases; bases outside gene matches: 8. The CDR3 runs to 17 residues. The CDR3, as DNA: TGTGCCACCAGCAGAGATCGGTCGGCGGGGGGGGCCGGGGAGCTGTTTTTT. It yields the protein CATSRDRSAGGAGELFF.

The chain joins TRBV7-2 to TRBJ1-4; the D gene is possibly TRBD1 (5 bases). CDR1 is SGHTA, CDR2 FQGNSA, per germline. The ends were cut back, 5 bases at V and 10 bases at J, with 14 bases in the middle. This CDR3 spans 13 amino acids. Here the CDR3 reads CASSITGGGKLFF. Here the CDR3 DNA reads TGTGCCAGCAGCATAACTGGGGGGGGAAAACTGTTTTTT.

The chain's CDR3 is CASVKPGQGVYEQYF. The CDR3 coding sequence is TGTGCCAGCGTGAAACCGGGACAGGGCGTGTACGAGCAGTACTTC. The V call is TRBV5-8, the J call TRBJ2-5; 9 bases match TRBD1. The DNA end is a closer match to TRBJ2-7, so the J assignment may be wrong. This CDR3 is built from 15 residues. The germline V gene has CDR1 SGHTS and CDR2 YDEGEE.

V and J are TRBV6-6 and TRBJ2-2; D not resolved. This CDR3 spans 15 amino acids. The V end was cut by 2 bases, the J end by 3 bases, with 10 bases between. Germline V gene lookup returns CDR1 MNHNY and CDR2 SVGAGI (reference sequence). Here the CDR3 DNA reads TGTGCCAGCAGTTACGTGAGCAGCGACACCGGGGAGCTGTTTTTT. It translates to CASSYVSSDTGELFF.

J is TRBJ2-1 and V is TRBV4-1, with 16 bases fitting TRBD2. The length of the CDR3 is 19 residues. The V segment lost 5 bases and the J segment 0 bases; nucleotides outside the gene matches: 7. Germline V gene lookup returns CDR1 MGHRA and CDR2 YSYEKL. DNA for the CDR3: TGCGCCAGCAGCGCGGGACTAGCGGGAGGGCCCTACTCCTACAATGAGCAGTTCTTC. This gives the protein CASSAGLAGGPYSYNEQFF.

This chain uses TRBV9 with TRBJ2-2; D gene uncertain. CDR3 length equals 14 residues. CDR1 and CDR2 (germline): SGDLS, YYNGEE. V was shortened by 4 bases and J by 4 bases, with 11 bases between the two germline ends. As DNA, the CDR3 is TGTGCCAGCAGCCCCTCGGCTGCCACCGGGGAGCTGTTTTTT. Translating gives CASSPSAATGELFF.

The chain links TRBV19 to TRBJ1-5; D remains unclear. Germline CDR1 LNHDA, CDR2 SQIVND (reference sequence). V was trimmed by 1 base and J by 5 bases, leaving 6 bases between them. This CDR3 region has 13 residues. The CDR3 DNA reads TGTGCCAGTAGTATAGGACGGGATCAGCCCCAGCATTTT. Translated, it gives CASSIGRDQPQHF. Supplemented by reference TRBV19 and TRBJ1-5, the full variable domain reads DGGITQSPKYLFRKEGQNVTLSCEQNLNHDAMYWYRQDPGQGLRLIYYSQIVNDFQKGDIAEGYSVSREKKESFPLTVTSAQKNPTAFYLCASSIGRDQPQHFGDGTRLSIL.

The chain couples TRBV7-8 to TRBJ2-5; 7 nucleotides agree with TRBD2. J gave up 0 bases and V 6 bases, and 7 bases lay outside the gene matches. The CDR3 loop spans 15 amino acids. CDR1 is SGHVS, CDR2 FQNEAQ, per germline. CDR3 residues: CASSQRDLYQETQYF. In nucleotides, the CDR3 is TGTGCCAGCAGTCAGCGGGACCTTTACCAAGAGACCCAGTACTTC.

The chain combines TRBV28 with TRBJ2-7; 15 bases are shared with TRBD2. The J segment lost 12 bases and the V segment lost 4 bases, leaving 10 bases of the junction unmatched. CDR3 length: 15 residues. The germline CDR1 and CDR2 sequences are MDHEN and SYDVKM. DNA of the CDR3: TGTGCCAGCAGTTCGGACGGGACTAGCGGGAGGACCTGGTACTTC. Translating gives CASSSDGTSGRTWYF.

This chain joins TRBV28 and TRBJ2-1; 7 bases map to TRBD2. V lost 8 bases and J lost 2; bases outside the gene matches: 3. From germline, CDR1 is MDHEN and CDR2 SYDVKM. This CDR3 has 13 amino acids. CDR3 sequence reads: CASGLVAYNEQFF. In DNA form, the CDR3 reads TGTGCCAGCGGACTAGTGGCCTACAATGAGCAGTTCTTC.

V gene TRBV19 combines with J gene TRBJ2-1; 8 bases map to TRBD2. The CDR3 spans 16 residues. J gave up 3 bases and V 4 bases, and 8 bases lay outside the gene matches. CDR1 is LNHDA and CDR2 is SQIVND in the germline V gene (reference sequence). The CDR3 DNA reads TGTGCCAGTAGTAGTACCGGGACTAGTAACTACAATGAGCAGTTCTTC. As protein: CASSSTGTSNYNEQFF.

The rearrangement uses TRBV4-2 and TRBJ1-1; possibly TRBD1 for D (6 bases). V was cut by 0 bases and J by 4 bases, with 15 bases left in between. The germline V gene has CDR1 LGHNA and CDR2 YNFKEQ. The CDR3 sequence is 16 residues long. CDR3 residues: CASSQDFGTLGTEAFF. In DNA, the CDR3 is TGTGCCAGCAGCCAAGATTTTGGGACACTGGGCACTGAAGCTTTCTTT.

This sequence joins TRBV2 and TRBJ2-2, with 7 bases that match TRBD1. Trimming at V came to 6 bases and at J to 5 bases, leaving 3 bases not matched to a gene. Germline CDR1 SNHLY, CDR2 FYNNEI. There are 13 residues in the CDR3. DNA of the CDR3: TGTGCCAGCAGGGAGGACAGGACCGGGGAGCTGTTTTTT. Translation gives CASREDRTGELFF.

This clone has just one count. The CDR3 coding sequence is TGTGCCAGCAGCGTCCTCAGGGGAGGTGGTGAAAAACTGTTTTTT. This codes for CASSVLRGGGEKLFF. The chain recombines TRBV7-2 with TRBJ1-4, with a tentative D call TRBD1 (6 bases). The CDR3 covers 15 residues. Germline-derived CDR1 and CDR2 are SGHTA and FQGNSA. V was trimmed by 5 bases and J by 7 bases, leaving 17 bases between them.

The J gene is TRBJ2-7, the V gene TRBV5-5, with D possibly TRBD1 on 6 matching bases. In germline, CDR1 is SGHKS, CDR2 YYEKEE (reference sequence). The CDR3 contains 14 residues. V lost 3 bases and J lost 2, with 12 bases in between. This CDR3 is CASSSRGFPYEQYF. CDR3 nucleotides: TGTGCCAGCAGCTCCAGGGGCTTCCCCTACGAGCAGTACTTC.

This chain uses TRBV11-3 with TRBJ1-2, with D perhaps TRBD1 (6 bases). Germline V gene sequence: CDR1 SGHNT, CDR2 YENEEA. This CDR3 spans 16 amino acids. The V end lost 5 bases, the J end lost 2 bases, and 18 bases lay between the germline ends. Here the CDR3 reads CASSHPRGGTNYGYTF. The CDR3 bases are TGTGCCAGCAGCCACCCCCGAGGGGGGACAAACTATGGCTACACCTTC.

Turning to this clone: The sample has other DNA sequences that encode this CDR3 too. V is TRBV2 and J is TRBJ2-5, with D tentatively TRBD2 (7 bases). The length of the CDR3 is 14 residues. CDR1 and CDR2 (germline): SNHLY, FYNNEI. V shed 7 bases and J shed 5 bases, with 17 bases lying between them. This chain's CDR3 is CASNRQRGGETQYF. The CDR3 nucleotides are TGTGCCAGCAACAGACAGAGGGGGGGGGAGACCCAGTACTTC.

The V and J genes are TRBV5-1 and TRBJ2-1; possibly TRBD2 for D (6 bases). The V end was cut by 0 bases, the J end by 5 bases, with 15 bases between. Germline loops: CDR1 SGHRS, CDR2 YFSETQ. The CDR3 extends over 16 amino acids. This chain's CDR3 is CASSLARISGNNEQFF. DNA for the CDR3: TGCGCCAGCAGCTTGGCCAGGATTAGCGGAAACAATGAGCAGTTCTTC.

The chain employs TRBV7-6 and TRBJ2-3; TRBD2 might be the D (6 bases). From germline, CDR1 is SGHVS and CDR2 FNYEAQ. CDR3 length: 14 residues. With 1 base removed from V and 9 bases from J, the gap between germline ends came to 14 bases. The CDR3 nucleotides read TGTGCCAGCAGCTTAGGACAGCGGGCGGGAACGCAGTATTTT. Protein: CASSLGQRAGTQYF.

The J gene is TRBJ2-7, the V gene TRBV4-1, with 8 bases identical to TRBD1. The CDR3 consists of 14 residues. Germline V gene sequence: CDR1 MGHRA, CDR2 YSYEKL. V trimming: 1 base; J trimming: 6 bases; junction bases outside the gene matches: 5. The CDR3, as DNA: TGCGCCAGCAGCCAAGCGGACAGGGTGGGCGAGCAGTACTTC. This codes for CASSQADRVGEQYF.